Below, 31 T cell receptor beta chains from the same sample are listed, as sequenced in a study of T cell responses to AZD1222 COVID-19 vaccine. This table comes from immunoSEQ multiplex PCR, and its TCRdb copy is limited to in-frame clones, with some not included. The data hold some 90,000 clones, with approximately 91% observed a single time. The sequences come from peripheral blood, collected on day 0 of AZD1222 vaccination. The source of these receptors is an adult in good health.

V and J are TRBV9 and TRBJ2-2, with 7 bases lining up with TRBD1. Germline V CDR1 and CDR2: SGDLS, YYNGEE. The CDR3 length is 14 residues. V shed 3 bases and J 7 bases; nucleotides not matched to a gene: 6. The CDR3 DNA reads TGTGCCAGCAGCGATGCCAGGGGGATCGGGGAGCTGTTTTTT. Encoded protein: CASSDARGIGELFF.

The chain carries TRBV7-2 and TRBJ1-2, with a weak D call TRBD1 (5 bases). V lost 2 bases and J 6 bases, leaving 10 bases between the germline ends. In germline, CDR1 is SGHTA, CDR2 FQGNSA. This CDR3 region has 13 residues. The CDR3 loop is CASSLPGWDGYTF. The CDR3, as DNA: TGTGCCAGCAGCTTACCAGGGTGGGATGGCTACACCTTC.

The J gene is TRBJ2-3, the V gene TRBV7-2, with 9 bases aligning to TRBD1. CDR3 length: 19 residues. Germline V gene sequence: CDR1 SGHTA, CDR2 FQGNSA. With V trimmed by 3 bases and J by 5 bases, 18 bases remained unmatched. The CDR3 DNA reads TGTGCCAGCAGCTTGGCCGATCGTTCCAACAGGGGGCGAGGAGATACGCAGTATTTT. This sequence encodes CASSLADRSNRGRGDTQYF.

The CDR3 loop reads CASSSPGAEAFF. The CDR3 nucleotides read TGTGCCAGCAGTTCCCCTGGGGCTGAAGCTTTCTTT. The chain recombines TRBV27 with TRBJ1-1; D ambiguous. The CDR3 consists of 12 residues. CDR1 MNHEY and CDR2 SMNVEV come from the germline V gene (reference sequence). The ends were cut back, 4 bases at V and 6 bases at J, with 9 bases in the middle.

The chain carries TRBV7-8 and TRBJ1-5; no firm D call. Germline V gene sequence: CDR1 SGHVS, CDR2 FQNEAQ. The CDR3 length is 15 residues. V lost 5 bases, J lost 7 bases, and 18 bases lay in between. CDR3 nucleotides: TGTGCCAGCAGCCCTAGGAGGTTTCCTGGGCAGCCCCAGCATTTT. Protein product: CASSPRRFPGQPQHF.

CDR3 protein: CASSYGGTTNEKLFF. CDR3 in DNA: TGTGCCAGCAGTTATGGGGGGACAACTAATGAAAAACTGTTTTTT. V and J are TRBV6-5 and TRBJ1-4, with D maybe TRBD1 (5 bases). V lost 3 bases and J lost 0, with 8 bases in between. CDR3 length equals 15 residues. Germline loops: CDR1 MNHEY, CDR2 SVGAGI.

The gene calls are TRBV7-3 and TRBJ2-6; weak D call: TRBD1 (6 bases). The V gene lost 5 bases and the J gene lost 4 bases, with 18 bases spanning the gap. CDR1 and CDR2 from the germline V gene are SGHTA and FQGTGA. This CDR3 comprises 17 residues. CDR3 DNA: TGTGCCAGCAGCCGTGATGCAGGGGCGCTCGGGGCCAACGTCCTGACTTTC. It translates to CASSRDAGALGANVLTF.

The chain recombines TRBV12-3 or TRBV12-4 with TRBJ1-2; possible D gene TRBD1, 5 bases. CDR3 size: 13 residues. Trimming removed 5 bases at V and 3 bases at J, with 10 bases between. The CDR3 here is CASSPGAYYGYTF. CDR3 sequence (DNA): TGTGCCAGCAGTCCCGGGGCCTACTATGGCTACACCTTC.

The V call is TRBV28, the J call TRBJ2-1; D might be TRBD1 (6 bases). This CDR3 contains 14 residues. Germline CDR1 is MDHEN and CDR2 is SYDVKM. Trimming took 5 bases from V and 10 from J, leaving 18 bases between them. CDR3 sequence (DNA): TGTGCCAGCAGTGGGGGACACCTGAACCCCGAGCAGTTCTTC. This codes for CASSGGHLNPEQFF.

This clone has a handful of counts. V and J are TRBV2 and TRBJ2-7, with D perhaps matching TRBD2 (5 bases). The CDR3 has 15 residues. V dropped 2 bases and J dropped 1 base, with 12 bases sitting between them. Per the germline V gene, CDR1 is SNHLY and CDR2 is FYNNEI. CDR3 sequence (DNA): TGTGCCAGCAGTGAATATCGAGGGTCATCCTACGAGCAGTACTTC. Translation gives CASSEYRGSSYEQYF.

The genes are TRBV5-1 and TRBJ2-5; no clear D. The CDR3 has 13 amino acids. With 0 bases removed from V and 2 bases from J, the gap between germline ends came to 5 bases. The germline gives CDR1 SGHRS, CDR2 YFSETQ. This chain's CDR3 is CASSLGQQETQYF. Written as DNA, the CDR3 is TGCGCCAGCAGCTTGGGTCAGCAAGAGACCCAGTACTTC.

The sample holds one count of this clone. The DNA for the CDR3 is TGTGCCAGGGGGACAGTTAAAAACTATGGCTACACCTTC. Protein sequence: CARGTVKNYGYTF. The chain carries TRBV21-1 and TRBJ1-2; TRBD1 was called by the table and not checked on the DNA. TRBV21-1 is assigned pseudogene status. This CDR3 region has 13 residues.

The V and J genes are TRBV28 and TRBJ2-1; D is perhaps TRBD2 (6 bases). Germline V gene lookup returns CDR1 MDHEN and CDR2 SYDVKM. The CDR3 sequence is 15 residues long. Trimming removed 5 bases at V and 1 base at J, with 12 bases between. CDR3 coding DNA: TGTGCCAGCAGTGCGTGGGACTCGTCCTACAATGAGCAGTTCTTC. Translated: CASSAWDSSYNEQFF.

The chain uses TRBV9 and TRBJ2-7; possibly TRBD2 for D (5 bases). This CDR3 contains 13 residues. Looked up from germline, CDR1 is SGDLS and CDR2 is YYNGEE. Trimming cost V 2 bases and J 5 bases, with 11 bases left between them. The chain's CDR3 is CASSVEGIDEQYF. The CDR3 nucleotides are TGTGCCAGCAGCGTCGAGGGTATCGACGAGCAGTACTTC.

This rearrangement joins TRBV3-1 (or the pseudogene TRBV3-2) to TRBJ1-6; D not resolved. The CDR3 spans 12 residues. Deletions cut 5 bases from V and 14 bases from J, with 13 bases between. Germline assignment: CDR1 LGHDT and CDR2 YNNKEL (reference sequence). CDR3 sequence: CASSASTEALHF. The CDR3 DNA reads TGTGCCAGCAGCGCCAGTACTGAGGCCCTCCACTTT.

This chain joins TRBV5-1 and TRBJ1-1; D ambiguous. CDR3 length: 15 residues. The V gene lost 0 bases and the J gene lost 5 bases, with 14 bases spanning the gap. Looked up from germline, CDR1 is SGHRS and CDR2 is YFSETQ. The CDR3 region has the DNA TGCGCCAGCAGCTTGGATCGTTGGAAGACAACTGAAGCTTTCTTT. It codes for CASSLDRWKTTEAFF.

The chain uses TRBV7-2 and TRBJ1-5, with unresolved D. Germline loops: CDR1 SGHTA, CDR2 FQGNSA. The germline V and J ends were trimmed by 1 base and 5 bases, with 12 bases remaining between them. CDR3 size: 15 residues. The CDR3, as DNA: TGTGCCAGCAGCTTAGTCGGGCAGAACGATCAGCCCCAGCATTTT. It is translated as CASSLVGQNDQPQHF.

V is TRBV18 and J is TRBJ1-4; a possible D gene is TRBD1 (6 bases). The germline V and J ends were trimmed by 2 bases and 7 bases, with 11 bases remaining between them. Germline loops: CDR1 KGHSH, CDR2 LQKENI. There are 14 residues in the CDR3. The CDR3 loop reads CASSPRQEPEKLFF. CDR3 nucleotide sequence: TGTGCCAGCTCACCAAGACAGGAGCCTGAAAAACTGTTTTTT.

As DNA, the CDR3 is TGTGCCAGCAGTTCGACAGGGGCTCGAATAGAGGGGCAGTACTTC. As protein: CASSSTGARIEGQYF. This rearrangement joins TRBV28 to TRBJ2-7; 8 bases match TRBD1. The V gene's germline CDR1 is MDHEN and CDR2 SYDVKM. The V gene end was trimmed by 4 bases and the J gene end by 9 bases; junction bases not matched to a gene: 14. The CDR3 is 15 residues long.

The rearrangement joins TRBV10-3 to TRBJ2-1; 12 bases are shared with TRBD2. Germline CDR1 is ENHRY and CDR2 is SYGVKD. The junction had 6 bases not matched to a gene; V was cut back by 7 bases and J by 8 bases. The CDR3 is 14 amino acids. The chain's CDR3 is CAITRTSGIDEQFF. The CDR3 bases are TGTGCCATCACCCGGACTAGCGGGATTGATGAGCAGTTCTTC.

The chain links TRBV7-2 to TRBJ1-5, with D hard to call. Germline lookup yields CDR1 SGHTA and CDR2 FQGNSA. The CDR3 covers 14 residues. V dropped 5 bases and J dropped 4 bases, with 12 bases sitting between them. CDR3 amino acids: CASSPHHGNQPQHF. CDR3 in DNA: TGTGCCAGCAGCCCACACCATGGGAATCAGCCCCAGCATTTT.

This sequence joins TRBV3-1 (or the pseudogene TRBV3-2) and TRBJ1-1; D uncertain. V shed 0 bases and J shed 11 bases, with 10 bases lying between them. Germline V lookup: CDR1 LGHDT, CDR2 YNNKEL (reference sequence). This CDR3 comprises 12 residues. In nucleotides, the CDR3 is TGTGCCAGCAGCCAAGAGAGCCGCGAGGCTTTCTTT. Protein: CASSQESREAFF.

The gene calls are TRBV12-1 and TRBJ2-2; no check of the table's D call, TRBD1, against the DNA was made. TRBV12-1 is shown as a pseudogene. The CDR3 spans 16 residues. CDR3: CASSLRQVANTGELFF. The CDR3 coding sequence is TGTGCCAGCAGCTTGAGACAGGTCGCAAACACCGGGGAGCTGTTTTTT.

The chain combines TRBV19 with TRBJ1-5, with D possibly being TRBD1 (5 bases). With 8 bases removed from V and 7 bases from J, the gap between germline ends came to 18 bases. Germline CDR1 and CDR2: LNHDA and SQIVND (reference sequence). The CDR3 totals 14 residues. The CDR3 nucleotides read TGTGCCAGTCGATCTTTGGGGGGTTTACAGCCCCAGCATTTT. It translates to CASRSLGGLQPQHF.

The J gene is TRBJ2-1, the V gene TRBV21-1; TRBD1, the table's D call, was not compared with the DNA. TRBV21-1 is flagged as a pseudogene. The CDR3 spans 16 residues. The CDR3 DNA sequence: TGTGCCAGCCGGGTGCTTTGGACATCCCCTAGGGATGAGCAGTTCTTC. Translating gives CASRVLWTSPRDEQFF.

The J gene is TRBJ1-6, the V gene TRBV7-9; TRBD1 is a possible D gene (5 bases). The CDR3 contains 12 residues. Germline CDR1 is SEHNR and CDR2 is FQNEAQ (reference sequence). The V end lost 6 bases, the J end lost 7 bases, and 7 bases lay between the germline ends. This chain's CDR3 is CASSTGNSPLHF. CDR3 sequence (DNA): TGTGCCAGCAGTACAGGAAATTCACCCCTCCACTTT.

V and J are TRBV2 and TRBJ2-5; D remains unclear. The CDR3 runs 12 residues. CDR1 and CDR2 (germline): SNHLY, FYNNEI. Trimming removed 5 bases from V and 4 bases from J, with 8 bases in between. The CDR3 spells CASSPNGETQYF. Written as DNA, the CDR3 is TGTGCCAGCAGTCCAAATGGAGAGACCCAGTACTTC.

The chain uses TRBV4-3 and TRBJ1-2; TRBD1 matches 7 bases. Germline assignment: CDR1 LGHNA and CDR2 YSLEER. CDR3 size: 15 residues. V trimming: 1 base; J trimming: 4 bases; junction bases outside the gene matches: 6. The CDR3 spells CASSQGEGAVYGYTF. The DNA of the CDR3 is TGCGCCAGCAGCCAAGGCGAGGGGGCAGTCTATGGCTACACCTTC.

The chain recombines TRBV5-1 with TRBJ1-2, with a tentative D call TRBD1 (6 bases). Trimming removed 0 bases at V and 3 bases at J, with 12 bases between. Per germline, CDR1 SGHRS and CDR2 YFSETQ. CDR3 size: 15 residues. CDR3 amino acids: CASSLGQVGDYGYTF. CDR3 coding DNA: TGCGCCAGCAGCTTGGGACAGGTTGGCGACTATGGCTACACCTTC. The full variable domain, its missing parts supplied by reference TRBV5-1 and TRBJ1-2, is KAGVTQTPRYLIKTRGQQVTLSCSPISGHRSVSWYQQTPGQGLQFLFEYFSETQRNKGNFPGRFSGRQFSNSRSEMNVSTLELGDSALYLCASSLGQVGDYGYTFGSGTRLTVV.

V and J are TRBV19 and TRBJ2-7; 8 nucleotides line up with TRBD1. The V gene end was trimmed by 6 bases and the J gene end by 2 bases; junction bases not matched to a gene: 6. CDR1 and CDR2 from the germline V gene are LNHDA and SQIVND (reference sequence). The CDR3 contains 14 residues. The CDR3: CASSRTGGPYEQYF. The CDR3 bases are TGTGCCAGTAGCCGTACAGGGGGACCCTACGAGCAGTACTTC.

The J gene is TRBJ1-1, the V gene TRBV5-4; 9 bases fit TRBD1. The CDR3 loop spans 15 amino acids. V gave up 4 bases and J gave up 1 base; unmatched junction bases: 5. Germline V CDR1 and CDR2: SGHNT, YYREEE (reference sequence). The chain's CDR3 is CASSPGQGWNTEAFF. The CDR3, as DNA: TGTGCCAGCAGCCCGGGACAGGGATGGAACACTGAAGCTTTCTTT. The whole variable domain, filled in from reference TRBV5-4 and TRBJ1-1, reads ETGVTQSPTHLIKTRGQQVTLRCSSQSGHNTVSWYQQALGQGPQFIFQYYREEENGRGNFPPRFSGLQFPNYSSELNVNALELDDSALYLCASSPGQGWNTEAFFGQGTRLTVV.